This T cell receptor beta chain was observed in a study of T cell responses to AZD1222 COVID-19 vaccine. V dropped 2 bases and J dropped 4 bases, with 17 bases sitting between them. The CDR3 consists of 16 residues. CDR1 MGHDK and CDR2 SYGVNS come from the germline V gene. Some clones are missing from TCRdb's copy, which holds only in-frame ones; the method was immunoSEQ multiplex PCR. The data contain about 130,000 clones, around 92% of them singletons. This clonotype was sampled from an adult in good health. Specimen: peripheral blood, collected on day 0 of AZD1222 vaccination. The chain combines TRBV25-1 with TRBJ2-5, with D perhaps TRBD1 (6 bases). The CDR3 protein is CASSEGGGLEGETQYF. CDR3 nucleotide sequence: TGTGCCAGCAGTGAAGGTGGGGGCCTTGAGGGAGAGACCCAGTACTTC.